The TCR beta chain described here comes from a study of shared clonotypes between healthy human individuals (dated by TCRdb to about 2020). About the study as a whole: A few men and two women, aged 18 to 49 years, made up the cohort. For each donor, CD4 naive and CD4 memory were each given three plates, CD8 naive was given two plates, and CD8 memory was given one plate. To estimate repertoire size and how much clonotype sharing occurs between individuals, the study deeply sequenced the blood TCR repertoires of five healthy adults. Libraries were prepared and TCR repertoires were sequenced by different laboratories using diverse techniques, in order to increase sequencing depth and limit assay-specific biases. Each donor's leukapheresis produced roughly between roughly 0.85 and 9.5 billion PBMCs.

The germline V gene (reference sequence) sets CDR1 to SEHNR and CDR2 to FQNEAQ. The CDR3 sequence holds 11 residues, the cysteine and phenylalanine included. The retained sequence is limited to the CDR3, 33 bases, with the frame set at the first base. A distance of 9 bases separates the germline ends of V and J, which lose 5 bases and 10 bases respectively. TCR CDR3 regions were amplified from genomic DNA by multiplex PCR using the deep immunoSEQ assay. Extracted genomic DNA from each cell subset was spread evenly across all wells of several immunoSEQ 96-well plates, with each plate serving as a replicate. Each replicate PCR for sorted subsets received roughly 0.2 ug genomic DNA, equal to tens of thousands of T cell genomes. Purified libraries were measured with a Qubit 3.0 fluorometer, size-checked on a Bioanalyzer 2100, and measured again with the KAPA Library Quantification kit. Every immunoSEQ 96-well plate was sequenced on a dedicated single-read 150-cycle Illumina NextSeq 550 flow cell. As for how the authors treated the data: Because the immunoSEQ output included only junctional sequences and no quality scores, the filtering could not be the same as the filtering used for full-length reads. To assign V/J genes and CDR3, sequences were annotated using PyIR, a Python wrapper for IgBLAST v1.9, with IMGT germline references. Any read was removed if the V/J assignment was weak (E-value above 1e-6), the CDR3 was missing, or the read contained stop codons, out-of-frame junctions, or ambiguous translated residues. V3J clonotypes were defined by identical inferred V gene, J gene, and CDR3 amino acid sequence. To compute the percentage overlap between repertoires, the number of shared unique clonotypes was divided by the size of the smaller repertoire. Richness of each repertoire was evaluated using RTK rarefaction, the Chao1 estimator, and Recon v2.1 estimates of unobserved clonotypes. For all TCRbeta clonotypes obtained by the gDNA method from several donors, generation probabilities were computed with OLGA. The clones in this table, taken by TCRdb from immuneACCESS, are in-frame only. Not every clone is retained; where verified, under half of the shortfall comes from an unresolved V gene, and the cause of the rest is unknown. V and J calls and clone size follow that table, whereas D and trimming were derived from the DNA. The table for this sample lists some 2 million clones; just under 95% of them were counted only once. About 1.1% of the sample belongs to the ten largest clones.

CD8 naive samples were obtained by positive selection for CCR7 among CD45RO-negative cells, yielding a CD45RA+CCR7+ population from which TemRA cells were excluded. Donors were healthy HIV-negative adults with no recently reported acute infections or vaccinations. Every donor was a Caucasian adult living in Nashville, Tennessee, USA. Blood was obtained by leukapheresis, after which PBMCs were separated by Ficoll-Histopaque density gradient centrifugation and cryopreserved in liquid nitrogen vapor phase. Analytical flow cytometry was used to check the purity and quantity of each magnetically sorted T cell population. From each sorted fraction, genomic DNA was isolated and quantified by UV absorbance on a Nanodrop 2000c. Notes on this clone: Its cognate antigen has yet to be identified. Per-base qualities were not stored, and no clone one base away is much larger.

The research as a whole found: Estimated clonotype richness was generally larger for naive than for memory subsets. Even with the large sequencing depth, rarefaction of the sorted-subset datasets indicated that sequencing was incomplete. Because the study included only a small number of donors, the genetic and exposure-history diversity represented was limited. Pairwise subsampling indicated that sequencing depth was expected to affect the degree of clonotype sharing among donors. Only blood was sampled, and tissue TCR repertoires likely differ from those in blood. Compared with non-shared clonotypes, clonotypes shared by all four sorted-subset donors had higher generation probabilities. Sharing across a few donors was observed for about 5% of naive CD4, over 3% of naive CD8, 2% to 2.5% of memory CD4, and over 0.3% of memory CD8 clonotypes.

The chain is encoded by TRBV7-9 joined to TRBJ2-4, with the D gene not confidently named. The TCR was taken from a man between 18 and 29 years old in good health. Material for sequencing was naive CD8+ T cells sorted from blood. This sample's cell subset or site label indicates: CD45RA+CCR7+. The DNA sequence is TGTGCCAGCAGCCAAGAACTAATTCAGTACTTC. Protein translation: CASSQELIQYF.